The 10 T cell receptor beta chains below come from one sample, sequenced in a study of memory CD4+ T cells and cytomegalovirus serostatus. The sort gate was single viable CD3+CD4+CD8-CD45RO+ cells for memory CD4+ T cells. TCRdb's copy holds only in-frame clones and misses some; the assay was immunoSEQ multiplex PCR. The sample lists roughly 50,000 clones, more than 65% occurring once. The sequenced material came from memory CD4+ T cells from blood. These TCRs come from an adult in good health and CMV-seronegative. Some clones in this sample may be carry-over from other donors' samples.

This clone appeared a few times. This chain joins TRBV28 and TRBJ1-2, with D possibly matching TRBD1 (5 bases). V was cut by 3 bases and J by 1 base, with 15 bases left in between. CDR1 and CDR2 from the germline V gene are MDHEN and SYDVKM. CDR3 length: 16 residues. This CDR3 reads CASSLGGARFNYGYTF. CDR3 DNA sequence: TGTGCCAGCAGTTTGGGAGGGGCGCGGTTTAACTATGGCTACACCTTC.

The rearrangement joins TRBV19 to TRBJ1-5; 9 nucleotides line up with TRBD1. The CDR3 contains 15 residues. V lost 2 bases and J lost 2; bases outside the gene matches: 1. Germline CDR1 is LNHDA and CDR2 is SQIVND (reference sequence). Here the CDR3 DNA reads TGTGCCAGTAGTATAACAGGGGGCGGCAATCAGCCCCAGCATTTT. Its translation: CASSITGGGNQPQHF.

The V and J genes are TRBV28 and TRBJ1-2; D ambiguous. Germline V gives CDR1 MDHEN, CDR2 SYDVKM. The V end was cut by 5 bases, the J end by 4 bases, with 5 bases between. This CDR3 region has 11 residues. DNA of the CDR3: TGTGCCAGCAGTCAGATCTATGGCTACACCTTC. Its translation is CASSQIYGYTF.

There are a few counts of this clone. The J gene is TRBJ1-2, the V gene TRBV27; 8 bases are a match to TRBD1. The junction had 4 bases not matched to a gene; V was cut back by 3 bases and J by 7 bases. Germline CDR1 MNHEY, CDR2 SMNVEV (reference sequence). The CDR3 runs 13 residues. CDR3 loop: CASSFQGTGGYTF. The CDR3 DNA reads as TGTGCCAGCAGTTTCCAAGGGACAGGTGGCTACACCTTC.

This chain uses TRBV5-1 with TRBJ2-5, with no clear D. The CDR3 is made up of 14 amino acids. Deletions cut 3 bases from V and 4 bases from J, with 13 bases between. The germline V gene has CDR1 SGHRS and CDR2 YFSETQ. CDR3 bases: TGCGCCAGCAGCTCCCGTTCTCTGGTAGAGACCCAGTACTTC. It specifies CASSSRSLVETQYF.

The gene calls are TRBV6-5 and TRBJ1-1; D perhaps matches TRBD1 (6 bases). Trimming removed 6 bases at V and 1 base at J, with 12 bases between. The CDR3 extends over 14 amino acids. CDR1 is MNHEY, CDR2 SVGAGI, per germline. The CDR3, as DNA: TGTGCCAGCAGGCCACAGGGCCGGAACACTGAAGCTTTCTTT. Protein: CASRPQGRNTEAFF.

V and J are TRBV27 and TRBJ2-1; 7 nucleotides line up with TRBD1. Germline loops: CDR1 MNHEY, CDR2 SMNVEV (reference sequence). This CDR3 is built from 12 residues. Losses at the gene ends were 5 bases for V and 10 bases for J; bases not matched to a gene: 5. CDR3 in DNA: TGTGCCAGCAGTCGACAGGGCTGGGAGCAGTTCTTC. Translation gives CASSRQGWEQFF.

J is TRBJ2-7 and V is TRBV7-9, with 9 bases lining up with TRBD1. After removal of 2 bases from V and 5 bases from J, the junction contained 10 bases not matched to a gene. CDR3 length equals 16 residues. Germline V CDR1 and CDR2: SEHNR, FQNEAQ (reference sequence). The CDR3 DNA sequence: TGTGCCAGCAGCTTACGGTACGGGACAGGGAAACACGAGCAGTACTTC. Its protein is CASSLRYGTGKHEQYF.

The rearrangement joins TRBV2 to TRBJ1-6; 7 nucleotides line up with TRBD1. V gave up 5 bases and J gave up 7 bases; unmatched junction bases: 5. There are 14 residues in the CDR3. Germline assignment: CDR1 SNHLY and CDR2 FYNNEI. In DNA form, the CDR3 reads TGTGCCAGCAGTCTTGACAGGGAAAATTCACCCCTCCACTTT. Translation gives CASSLDRENSPLHF.

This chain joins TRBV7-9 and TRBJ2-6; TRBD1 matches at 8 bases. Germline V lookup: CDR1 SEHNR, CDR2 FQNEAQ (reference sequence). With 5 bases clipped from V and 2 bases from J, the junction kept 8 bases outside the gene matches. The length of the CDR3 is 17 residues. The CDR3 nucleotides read TGTGCCAGCAGCCCAGGACAGGGTAGGGCTGGGGCCAACGTCCTGACTTTC. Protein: CASSPGQGRAGANVLTF.